The 32 T cell receptor beta chains presented below share a single source sample, sequenced in a study of blood T cells in healthy people across ages. Next came a second PCR, run for about 7 to 12 cycles, which used a sample-barcoded 5' primer along with a J-beta primer mix. TCRdb itself ran the 5' RACE reads through MiXCR, one entry per CDR3 protein. The repertoire holds hundreds of thousands of distinct CDR3 sequences, roughly 43% seen once, with 20% to 25% in the top ten. The sample was blood. The origin of the receptors is a woman aged 60 to 75 in good health.

This clonotype was counted at least ten times. The rearrangement links TRBV7-2 to TRBJ2-7; 10 bases match TRBD1. CDR3 length: 14 amino acids. Germline CDR1 and CDR2: SGHTA and FQGNSA. J lost 3 bases, V lost 5 bases, and 4 bases had no gene match. The CDR3 protein is CASSPDRGFYEQYF. For the CDR3, the DNA is TGTGCCAGCAGCCCGGACAGGGGGTTCTACGAGCAGTACTTC. Complete variable domain (other parts from reference TRBV7-2 and TRBJ2-7): GAGVSQSPSNKVTEKGKDVELRCDPISGHTALYWYRQSLGQGLEFLIYFQGNSAPDKSGLPSDRFSAERTGGSVSTLTIQRTQQEDSAVYLCASSPDRGFYEQYFGPGTRLTVT.

The rearrangement uses TRBV10-3 and TRBJ2-1; a possible D gene is TRBD1 (6 bases). Looked up from germline, CDR1 is ENHRY and CDR2 is SYGVKD. The CDR3 loop spans 14 amino acids. V was clipped by 7 bases and J by 0 bases, with 10 bases between them. The CDR3 DNA follows: TGTGCCATCATGAGAGGGGGCTCCTACAATGAGCAGTTCTTC. Encoded protein: CAIMRGGSYNEQFF.

This clonotype was detected only a few times. The rearrangement uses TRBV2 and TRBJ1-6, with 10 positions matching TRBD1. This CDR3 contains 15 residues. Germline values: CDR1 SNHLY, CDR2 FYNNEI. Germline trimming cut 5 bases from V and 6 bases from J; bases unmatched to any gene: 4. The CDR3 bases are TGTGCCAGCAGTTACCGGGACAGGGGTAATTCACCCCTCCACTTT. This sequence encodes CASSYRDRGNSPLHF.

V usage is TRBV6-1 and J usage is TRBJ2-1; either TRBD1 or TRBD2 may supply D (5 bases each). The CDR3 extends over 14 amino acids. Trimming pared 2 bases from V and 8 bases from J, leaving 13 bases between. CDR1 and CDR2 (germline): MNHNS, SASEGT. The CDR3 region is CASSEPGRDDEQFF. The CDR3 region has the DNA TGTGCCAGCAGTGAACCGGGAAGGGACGATGAGCAGTTCTTC.

About this clonotype: A junction boundary mismatches the germline segment, possibly from a read error. The chain recombines TRBV12-3 or TRBV12-4 with TRBJ2-3; 7 nucleotides line up with TRBD1. The CDR3 sequence is 15 residues long. CDR3 sequence reads: CASTPGLSWTGTQYF. CDR3 DNA sequence: TGTGCCAGCACCCCAGGACTGAGCTGGACAGGTACGCAGTATTTC.

The V gene is TRBV4-3, the J gene TRBJ2-1; TRBD1 or TRBD2 may be the D gene (5 bases each). With 6 bases removed from V and 6 bases from J, the gap between germline ends came to 24 bases. The CDR3 spans 17 residues. The germline gives CDR1 LGHNA, CDR2 YSLEER. CDR3 residues: CASSQTMGSARGNEQFF. The CDR3 nucleotides read TGCGCCAGCAGTCAAACGATGGGTAGCGCGAGGGGCAATGAGCAGTTCTTC.

The J gene is TRBJ1-5, the V gene TRBV5-1; 9 bases map to TRBD1. The tail of the sequence fits TRBJ2-3 better, so the J call may be wrong. CDR3 length: 18 residues. Germline CDR1 is SGHRS and CDR2 is YFSETQ. The CDR3 region is CASSLSLGQGESNQPQYF. The CDR3 DNA reads as TGCGCCAGCAGCTTGAGCCTGGGACAGGGTGAGAGCAATCAGCCCCAGTATTTT.

The V gene is TRBV20-1, the J gene TRBJ2-4; 8 nucleotides agree with TRBD2. This CDR3 has 12 amino acids. Germline trimming cut 5 bases from V and 8 bases from J; bases unmatched to any gene: 5. The germline gives CDR1 DFQATT, CDR2 SNEGSKA (reference sequence). The CDR3 region is CSAGSGSDIQYF. CDR3 DNA sequence: TGCAGTGCTGGAAGCGGGAGTGACATTCAGTACTTC.

The chain employs TRBV10-3 and TRBJ2-5; 8 bases align to TRBD1. The J call could be wrong; TRBJ2-7 is a better fit for the DNA end. The CDR3 is 14 residues long. Germline V CDR1 and CDR2: ENHRY, SYGVKD. The CDR3 DNA follows: TGTGCCATCAGTGTGCAGGGGGCATACAACGAGCAGTACTTC. This translates into CAISVQGAYNEQYF.

This sequence joins TRBV5-1 and TRBJ1-1; 9 nucleotides line up with TRBD1. This CDR3 contains 15 residues. With 0 bases clipped from V and 5 bases from J, the junction kept 5 bases outside the gene matches. Germline-derived CDR1 and CDR2 are SGHRS and YFSETQ. The CDR3 coding sequence is TGCGCCAGCAGCTTGGAGGACAGGGGAGGAACTGAAGCTTTCTTT. It is translated as CASSLEDRGGTEAFF.

This clonotype was picked up a small number of times. The CDR3 region has the DNA TGCAGCGTTTTTACCAACAGGGGAGAGACCCAGTACTTC. It translates to CSVFTNRGETQYF. V gene TRBV29-1 combines with J gene TRBJ2-5; 7 nucleotides agree with TRBD1. The V and J ends lost 5 bases and 4 bases, in that order; junction bases with no gene match: 7. Per germline, CDR1 SQVTM and CDR2 ANQGSEA. The length of the CDR3 is 13 residues.

This clonotype appeared a single time. The gene calls are TRBV7-2 and TRBJ2-1; D gene uncertain. Germline values: CDR1 SGHTA, CDR2 FQGNSA. V was pared by 7 bases and J by 7 bases, with 20 bases between. The CDR3 extends over 15 amino acids. CDR3 in amino acids: CASMKQDLSWNEQFF. DNA for the CDR3: TGTGCCAGCATGAAGCAAGATTTGAGTTGGAATGAGCAGTTCTTC.

V and J are TRBV20-1 and TRBJ2-5, with 8 bases matching TRBD1. Germline CDR1 is DFQATT and CDR2 is SNEGSKA (reference sequence). The CDR3 covers 14 residues. V lost 0 bases, J lost 11 bases, and 11 bases stayed unmatched. CDR3 protein: CSAREGQEGKRQYF. The CDR3 DNA is TGCAGTGCTAGAGAGGGACAGGAGGGAAAAAGGCAGTACTTC.

This clonotype has only one observation. The CDR3: CAISESGQGETEAFF. The CDR3 DNA follows: TGTGCCATCAGTGAGTCCGGACAGGGGGAGACTGAAGCTTTCTTT. The V and J genes are TRBV10-3 and TRBJ1-1; 10 bases agree with TRBD1. The germline gives CDR1 ENHRY, CDR2 SYGVKD. CDR3 length: 15 residues. J lost 5 bases, V lost 0 bases, and 3 bases had no gene match.

The chain carries TRBV20-1 and TRBJ2-3; 7 bases are a match to TRBD2. This CDR3 is 12 amino acids long. CDR1 DFQATT and CDR2 SNEGSKA come from the germline V gene (reference sequence). V was pared by 4 bases and J by 6 bases, with 4 bases of the junction left unmatched. CDR3: CSAKLAKDTQYF. The CDR3 coding sequence is TGCAGTGCTAAACTAGCGAAGGATACGCAGTATTTT.

The CDR3 DNA reads TGCGCCAGCAGCCAAGATTTCCGGGGGCAGGAGACCCAGTACTTC. Translating gives CASSQDFRGQETQYF. The gene calls are TRBV4-1 and TRBJ2-5; D may match TRBD1 or TRBD2 (6 bases each). There are 15 residues in the CDR3. V was pared by 0 bases and J by 5 bases, with 13 bases between. Germline assignment: CDR1 MGHRA and CDR2 YSYEKL.

This clonotype occurred a few times. The chain couples TRBV24-1 to TRBJ2-3, with 9 bases lining up with TRBD2. This CDR3 region has 16 residues. From germline, CDR1 is KGHDR and CDR2 SFDVKD. The V and J ends lost 4 bases and 0 bases, in that order; junction bases with no gene match: 4. CDR3 in amino acids: CATSEGLAFSTDTQYF. The DNA of the CDR3 is TGTGCCACCAGTGAGGGACTAGCCTTTAGCACAGATACGCAGTATTTT.

This clonotype was counted a few times. The chain recombines TRBV7-2 with TRBJ2-7, with no clear D. Germline values: CDR1 SGHTA, CDR2 FQGNSA. The germline V and J ends were trimmed by 4 bases and 7 bases, with 11 bases remaining between them. This CDR3 is built from 12 residues. CDR3 bases: TGTGCCAGCAGCTCTATCTACAATGAGCAGTACTTC. This translates into CASSSIYNEQYF.

This chain uses TRBV11-2 with TRBJ1-5; 8 bases map to TRBD1. The germline CDR1 and CDR2 sequences are SGHAT and FQNNGV. This CDR3 has 19 amino acids. V lost 5 bases, J lost 1 base, and 16 bases stayed unmatched. CDR3 bases: TGTGCCAGCAGCCATCACGCCGGATCGGGACAGGAGAGCAATCAGCCCCAGCATTTT. This encodes CASSHHAGSGQESNQPQHF.

V is TRBV29-1 and J is TRBJ2-3; a weak D match, TRBD1 (5 bases). V gave up 3 bases and J gave up 2 bases, with 9 bases separating them. The CDR3 loop spans 13 amino acids. CDR1 and CDR2 (germline): SQVTM, ANQGSEA. CDR3 in DNA: TGCAGCGTTGAGGCACAGGCCACAGATACGCAGTATTTT. Its translation is CSVEAQATDTQYF.

A remark on this clonotype: This may be a read error: a much more frequent sequence differs by one nucleotide. V is TRBV29-1 and J is TRBJ2-6, with a possible D match to TRBD1 (5 bases). Germline lookup yields CDR1 SQVTM and CDR2 ANQGSEA. Trimming removed 6 bases from V and 1 base from J, with 10 bases in between. The CDR3 is 14 amino acids. CDR3 nucleotide sequence: TGCAGCGTCAAACAGGTTTCTGGGGCCAACGTCCTGACTTTC. It is translated as CSVKQVSGANVLTF.

The rearrangement joins TRBV3-1 to TRBJ2-6; D unclear. V was shortened by 5 bases and J by 3 bases, with 8 bases between the two germline ends. CDR3 size: 14 residues. Germline values: CDR1 LGHDT, CDR2 YNNKEL (reference sequence). As DNA, the CDR3 is TGTGCCAGCAGCTCGGTGGTTGGGGCCAACGTCCTGACTTTC. Translated, it gives CASSSVVGANVLTF.

The sample holds many counts of this clonotype. The J gene is TRBJ2-7, the V gene TRBV5-1; D not certain. The germline V and J ends were trimmed by 0 bases and 0 bases, with 7 bases remaining between them. CDR1 and CDR2 from the germline V gene are SGHRS and YFSETQ. The CDR3 extends over 14 amino acids. The CDR3 DNA is TGCGCCAGCAGCTTGGCTGGGGTCTCCTACGAGCAGTACTTC. This codes for CASSLAGVSYEQYF.

This clonotype appeared a few times. The genes are TRBV5-5 and TRBJ1-2; D ambiguous. CDR1 is SGHKS and CDR2 is YYEKEE in the germline V gene (reference sequence). The V gene lost 3 bases and the J gene lost 8 bases, with 14 bases spanning the gap. The CDR3 is made up of 13 amino acids. CDR3 amino acids: CASSSLLEEGYTF. The CDR3 nucleotides read TGTGCCAGCAGCTCACTACTTGAGGAAGGCTACACCTTC. Based on the CDR3 plus reference TRBV5-5 and TRBJ1-2, the full variable domain is DAGVTQSPTHLIKTRGQQVTLRCSPISGHKSVSWYQQVLGQGPQFIFQYYEKEERGRGNFPDRFSARQFPNYSSELNVNALLLGDSALYLCASSSLLEEGYTFGSGTRLTVV.

The chain recombines TRBV6-2 or TRBV6-3 with TRBJ2-1, with D perhaps TRBD1 (5 bases). This CDR3 region has 11 residues. Trimming left V 5 bases short and J 9 bases short, with 8 bases between. Germline V gene lookup returns CDR1 MNHEY and CDR2 SVGEGT. The CDR3 here is CASSQGTEQFF. The CDR3 bases are TGTGCCAGCAGTCAGGGCACTGAGCAGTTCTTC.

The rearrangement links TRBV7-9 to TRBJ2-1; 12 positions match TRBD1. The germline V gene has CDR1 SEHNR and CDR2 FQNEAQ (reference sequence). There are 16 residues in the CDR3. Germline trimming cut 1 base from V and 10 bases from J; bases unmatched to any gene: 8. This chain's CDR3 is CASSLGVGDRGREQFF. The CDR3, as DNA: TGTGCCAGCAGCTTAGGAGTTGGGGACAGGGGGCGCGAGCAGTTCTTC.

The V call is TRBV20-1, the J call TRBJ1-1; 8 positions agree with TRBD1. CDR1 and CDR2 from the germline V gene are DFQATT and SNEGSKA (reference sequence). The length of the CDR3 is 15 residues. V was pared by 4 bases and J by 3 bases, with 10 bases of the junction left unmatched. CDR3 protein: CSAIEPRTGYTEAFF. CDR3 bases: TGCAGTGCTATCGAGCCTCGGACAGGGTACACTGAAGCTTTCTTT.

This clonotype came up a few times. The junction and the germline gene differ at one end; a read error may be behind it. The rearrangement joins TRBV7-2 to TRBJ1-4, with TRBD1 identical over 10 bases. CDR3 length equals 17 residues. From germline, CDR1 is SGHTA and CDR2 FQGNSA. Here the CDR3 reads CASSSRDRGRTDEKLFF. CDR3 nucleotides: TGTGCCAGCAGCAGCCGGGACAGGGGAAGAACTGATGAAAAACTGTTTTTT.

The chain uses TRBV10-3 and TRBJ1-6; D unclear. V lost 2 bases to trimming and J lost 7 bases, with 12 bases between them. This CDR3 is 15 amino acids long. CDR1 ENHRY and CDR2 SYGVKD come from the germline V gene. The CDR3 DNA is TGTGCCATCAGTGAGGGACCGTACCTAAATTCACCCCTCCACTTT. It encodes CAISEGPYLNSPLHF.

The rearrangement uses TRBV4-1 and TRBJ2-5; D might be TRBD2 (6 bases). The V end was cut by 1 base, the J end by 7 bases, with 16 bases between. The CDR3 is made up of 15 amino acids. The germline V gene has CDR1 MGHRA and CDR2 YSYEKL. CDR3 sequence: CASSQAGTGEGTQYF. The CDR3 DNA reads TGCGCCAGCAGCCAAGCCGGGACTGGGGAAGGGACCCAGTACTTC.

This clonotype showed up many times. The chain combines TRBV5-1 with TRBJ2-7; D is possibly TRBD1 (6 bases). The CDR3 covers 15 residues. V lost 0 bases, J lost 2 bases, and 12 bases lay in between. Per the germline V gene, CDR1 is SGHRS and CDR2 is YFSETQ. CDR3 DNA sequence: TGCGCCAGCAGCTTGGCGGATCCAGGGGCCTACGAGCAGTACTTC. Its protein is CASSLADPGAYEQYF.

Of note for this clonotype: One junction end does not reproduce the germline sequence, and a read error may be involved. V and J are TRBV13 and TRBJ1-6; 10 nucleotides match TRBD1. Germline-derived CDR1 and CDR2 are PRHDT and FYEKMQ (reference sequence). The CDR3 is 15 amino acids. The DNA of the CDR3 is TGTGCCAGCAGCTTTGGGACAGGGGACGGTTCACCCCCCCACTTT. It encodes CASSFGTGDGSPPHF.